Listed below are T cell receptor beta chains from one sample, sequenced in a study of T-cell memory formation after mild COVID-19. MiXCR was run by TCRdb on the 5' RACE reads, yielding one entry per CDR3 protein. The table has 100,000 to 150,000 distinct CDR3 sequences, roughly 15% seen once. Sequencing was done on a sample of PBMCs or a T cell subset sorted from them (not recorded which). The receptors come from an adult woman who had mild COVID-19 (a few samples of this study predate the infection). Cell type and time point are not known. Both conserved end residues are trimmed from each CDR3. Only part of the rows carry a size: once, few, many, or a class if the clone is expanded.

j_call: TRBJ1-2
clone_size: .
v_call: TRBV6-5
cdr3_aa: ASSRDRIYGYT

j_call: TRBJ1-1
clone_size: .
v_call: TRBV12-3/TRBV12-4
cdr3_aa: ASSPPGRLRNTEAF

j_call: TRBJ1-6
clone_size: .
v_call: TRBV4-1
cdr3_aa: ASSQDGGDGSPLH

j_call: TRBJ2-3
clone_size: .
v_call: TRBV7-2
cdr3_aa: ASSPAPDTQY

j_call: TRBJ2-2
clone_size: many
v_call: TRBV19
cdr3_aa: ASSIWQGTNTGELF

j_call: TRBJ2-1
clone_size: few
v_call: TRBV7-3
cdr3_aa: ASSLRRNPYNEQF

j_call: TRBJ2-2
clone_size: few
v_call: TRBV6-4
cdr3_aa: ASSDSTGGDTGELF

j_call: TRBJ2-7
clone_size: .
v_call: TRBV5-1
cdr3_aa: ASSLGQGLTYEQY

j_call: TRBJ1-2
clone_size: .
v_call: TRBV19
cdr3_aa: ASSVLQGNGYT

j_call: TRBJ1-1
clone_size: .
v_call: TRBV4-3
cdr3_aa: ASSQSATGVEAF

j_call: TRBJ2-7
clone_size: few
v_call: TRBV20-1
cdr3_aa: SARDPGSGMPYEQY

j_call: TRBJ2-7
clone_size: few
v_call: TRBV5-6
cdr3_aa: ASSRDITEQY

j_call: TRBJ2-2
clone_size: few
v_call: TRBV20-1
cdr3_aa: SARDIQGVGGELF

j_call: TRBJ2-3
clone_size: .
v_call: TRBV2
cdr3_aa: ASRGPRRQGGTDTQY

j_call: TRBJ2-3
clone_size: .
v_call: TRBV7-9
cdr3_aa: ASSSLTSGGALDTQY

j_call: TRBJ2-7
clone_size: .
v_call: TRBV24-1
cdr3_aa: ATSAGNGEQY

j_call: TRBJ2-6
clone_size: .
v_call: TRBV30
cdr3_aa: AWSMDSGANVLT

j_call: TRBJ1-1
clone_size: few
v_call: TRBV20-1
cdr3_aa: SAREVSYTEAF

j_call: TRBJ2-6
clone_size: .
v_call: TRBV12-3/TRBV12-4
cdr3_aa: ASRRQGATSGANVLT

j_call: TRBJ2-3
clone_size: many
v_call: TRBV24-1
cdr3_aa: ATSDPTYALGLGTDTQY

j_call: TRBJ1-2
clone_size: .
v_call: TRBV29-1
cdr3_aa: SVPGTGVSYGYT

j_call: TRBJ1-4
clone_size: .
v_call: TRBV9
cdr3_aa: ASSPRFDKENEKLF

j_call: TRBJ2-3
clone_size: .
v_call: TRBV5-1
cdr3_aa: ASSPAGGRGARGTDTQY

j_call: TRBJ1-6
clone_size: few
v_call: TRBV14
cdr3_aa: ASSQGGGSYNSPLH

j_call: TRBJ1-6
clone_size: few
v_call: TRBV20-1
cdr3_aa: SARTPDNSPLH

j_call: TRBJ1-1
clone_size: few
v_call: TRBV29-1
cdr3_aa: SVEARLMNTEAF

j_call: TRBJ2-3
clone_size: .
v_call: TRBV30
cdr3_aa: AWSVRGGLADTQY

j_call: TRBJ2-1
clone_size: few
v_call: TRBV30
cdr3_aa: AWSGGAELSYNEQF

j_call: TRBJ2-2
clone_size: .
v_call: TRBV15
cdr3_aa: ATSRDSGGELF

j_call: TRBJ2-7
clone_size: few
v_call: TRBV28
cdr3_aa: ASGMSYEQY

j_call: TRBJ1-5
clone_size: few
v_call: TRBV12-3/TRBV12-4
cdr3_aa: ASSSGRGNQPQH

j_call: TRBJ2-1
clone_size: few
v_call: TRBV3-1
cdr3_aa: ASSQVAGGLYNEQF

j_call: TRBJ2-5
clone_size: few
v_call: TRBV12-3/TRBV12-4
cdr3_aa: ASSSLGLAAAQETQY

j_call: TRBJ2-5
clone_size: .
v_call: TRBV5-4
cdr3_aa: ASSLRGTGETQY

j_call: TRBJ1-5
clone_size: .
v_call: TRBV3-1
cdr3_aa: ASSKFSNQPQH

j_call: TRBJ1-1
clone_size: .
v_call: TRBV20-1
cdr3_aa: SARLDRGLVTEAF

j_call: TRBJ1-5
clone_size: .
v_call: TRBV5-1
cdr3_aa: ASSLGPGTNQPQH

j_call: TRBJ2-1
clone_size: .
v_call: TRBV6-5
cdr3_aa: ASSYDRGSYNEQF

j_call: TRBJ2-4
clone_size: few
v_call: TRBV12-3/TRBV12-4
cdr3_aa: ASSLIQGIGLAKNIQY

j_call: TRBJ1-1
clone_size: few
v_call: TRBV7-9
cdr3_aa: AISWGAGMNTEAF

j_call: TRBJ1-6
clone_size: .
v_call: TRBV5-1
cdr3_aa: ASSRDDLYNSPLH

j_call: TRBJ2-2
clone_size: few
v_call: TRBV14
cdr3_aa: ASSLTVTGELF

j_call: TRBJ2-7
clone_size: .
v_call: TRBV5-6
cdr3_aa: ASSLGWVGNEQY

j_call: TRBJ2-7
clone_size: .
v_call: TRBV24-1
cdr3_aa: ATSDKQGPYEQY

j_call: TRBJ1-2
clone_size: .
v_call: TRBV11-2
cdr3_aa: ASSFDWVGYGYT